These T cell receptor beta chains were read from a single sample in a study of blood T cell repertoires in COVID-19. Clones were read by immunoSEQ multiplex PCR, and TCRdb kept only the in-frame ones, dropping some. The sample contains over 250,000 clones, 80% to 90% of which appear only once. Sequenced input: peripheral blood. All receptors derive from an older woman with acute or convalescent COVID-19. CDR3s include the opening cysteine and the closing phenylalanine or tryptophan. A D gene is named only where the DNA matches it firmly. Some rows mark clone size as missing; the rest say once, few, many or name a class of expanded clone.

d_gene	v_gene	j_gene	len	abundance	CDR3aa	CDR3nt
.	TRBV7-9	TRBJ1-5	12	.	CASGTPNQPQHF	TGTGCCAGCGGGACACCGAATCAGCCCCAGCATTTT
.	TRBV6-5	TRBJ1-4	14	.	CASPRDNTVGKLFF	TGTGCCAGCCCCCGGGACAATACAGTAGGGAAACTGTTTTTT
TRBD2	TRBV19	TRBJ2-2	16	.	CASSIGGGLATGELFF	TGTGCCAGTAGTATCGGCGGGGGGCTAGCCACCGGGGAGCTGTTTTTT
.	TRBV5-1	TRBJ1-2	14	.	CASSLEPTAGGYTF	TGCGCCAGCAGCTTGGAACCGACCGCGGGTGGCTACACCTTC
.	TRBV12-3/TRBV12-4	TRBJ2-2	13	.	CASSFRQVGELFF	TGTGCCAGCAGTTTTAGGCAGGTCGGGGAGCTGTTTTTT
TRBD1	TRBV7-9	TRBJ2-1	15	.	CASSPGQGAAREQFF	TGTGCCAGCAGCCCGGGACAGGGAGCGGCCAGGGAGCAGTTCTTC
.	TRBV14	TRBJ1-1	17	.	CASSQQKVAGGNTEAFF	TGTGCCAGCAGCCAACAGAAAGTAGCCGGCGGGAACACTGAAGCTTTCTTT
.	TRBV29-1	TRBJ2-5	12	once	CSARDSQETQYF	TGCAGCGCCCGGGACTCTCAAGAGACCCAGTACTTC
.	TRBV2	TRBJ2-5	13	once	CASSAEIQETQYF	TGTGCCAGCAGTGCCGAGATTCAAGAGACCCAGTACTTC
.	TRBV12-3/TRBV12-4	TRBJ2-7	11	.	CASSRYYEQYF	TGTGCCAGCAGTCGCTACTACGAGCAGTACTTC
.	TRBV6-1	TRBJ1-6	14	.	CASSETEVRSPLHF	TGTGCCAGCAGTGAGACAGAGGTCAGGTCACCCCTCCACTTT
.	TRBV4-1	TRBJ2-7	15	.	CASSQSTGSPYEQYF	TGCGCCAGCAGCCAAAGTACAGGGTCCCCCTACGAGCAGTACTTC
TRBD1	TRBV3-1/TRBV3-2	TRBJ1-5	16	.	CASSQDAGGRNQPQHF	TGTGCCAGCAGCCAAGACGCAGGGGGCCGCAATCAGCCCCAGCATTTT
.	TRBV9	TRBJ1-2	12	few	CASSVGGSGYTF	TGTGCCAGCAGCGTAGGCGGGTCTGGCTACACCTTC
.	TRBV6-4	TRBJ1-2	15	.	CASSPDGPGGYGYTF	TGTGCCAGCAGTCCTGACGGACCCGGGGGCTATGGCTACACCTTC